This T cell receptor beta chain was identified in a study of cytomegalovirus exposure and HLA in healthy donors. At the level of the study: HLA-typed donors were the source of about 85 million unique TCRs, which an early data release held.

PCR involved 60 Vbeta and 13 Jbeta primers. Assay used: immunoSEQ multiplex PCR; TCRdb lists only in-frame clones, some missing. This table has tens of thousands of clones, approximately 56% appearing once. V was pared by 0 bases and J by 7 bases, with 7 bases between. The CDR3 runs to 13 residues. Looked up from germline, CDR1 is SGHTA and CDR2 is FQGNSA. The gene calls are TRBV7-2 and TRBJ1-5; a possible D gene is TRBD1 (5 bases). This receptor was obtained from a woman aged 30 to 39 in good health and CMV-seropositive. Sequencing used PBMCs. This chain's CDR3 is CASSLAGQQPQHF. DNA of the CDR3: TGTGCCAGCAGCTTAGCGGGGCAACAGCCCCAGCATTTT.